The sequence of this T cell receptor (beta chain) was determined in a study of blood T cells in healthy people across ages (dated by TCRdb to about 2015). Background for the entire study: In model experiments, roughly one uniquely barcoded TCR beta cDNA molecule per two T cells was captured by template switching. Age-related changes in TCR beta repertoire diversity were measured in the study by deep sequencing normalized with unique cDNA molecular identifiers. Two additional independent replicas of 1 million unique cDNA reads from the same blood draw were analyzed for two donors (one aged 18 to 30 and one aged 80 or older). Four age groups were formed from the donors: young (average 16 years), middle-aged (less than 40), aged (62) and long-lived (more than 75). Here is what the overall study found, with its caveats: Since profiling was done on bulk unsorted PBMCs, naive and antigen-experienced compartments could not be conclusively compared. The percentage of naive T cells measured by flow cytometry correlated strongly with observed TCR beta diversity. Because donor CMV infection status was unknown, age-related changes in expanded clonotypes were potentially confounded. Estimates of total diversity from one million sequenced T cells were regarded as lower bounds and underestimates. Compared with the aged group, more naive CD4+ T cells, fewer expanded clones and increased TCR diversity were shown by the long-lived group, suggesting age selection. Observed TCR beta diversity per million T cells fell roughly linearly with age, and a significant reduction was already apparent by age roughly 40.

The library came from 5' RACE. Sequencing was performed on an Illumina HiSeq 2500. A second about 7 to 12 cycle PCR used a sample-barcoded 5' primer and a J-beta primer mix. A unique molecular identifier was introduced onto each TCR beta cDNA molecule by a template-switch 5' adaptor carrying 12 random nucleotides. Each sample yielded at least 3 million CDR3-containing paired-end reads. The Mint cDNA synthesis kit, primed by a TRBC-specific oligonucleotide, was used to synthesize first-strand cDNA from all RNA. Following uracil-DNA glycosylase treatment, all cDNA underwent a first 18-cycle PCR with the universal primers M1SS and BC2_uni_R. The authors processed their data as follows. For normalization, 1 million high-quality reads were randomly selected from each sample, with every read carrying a distinct molecular identifier. Instead of being binned into consensus sequences, reads with shared molecular identifiers were discarded. MiTCR, with a Q25 quality threshold and the strictest error-elimination algorithm, was used for CDR3 identification, clonotype clustering and error correction. A nonparametric unseen species model with Euler transformation was used to estimate a lower bound on total TCR beta diversity. TCRdb itself trimmed the public reads at Q25 with fastp, ran MiXCR and retained productive beta chains. For every CDR3 protein sequence, its rows merge into one entry that carries the most common genes and DNA. These V and J calls rely on TCRdb rather than the paper's analysis. The sample data list some 1,000,000 distinct CDR3 sequences, and 20% to 25% of these were observed just once. The ten largest make up 0.75% of the sample.

The CDR1 and CDR2 encoded by the germline V gene are SGHRS and YFSETQ. Counted from cysteine to phenylalanine, this CDR3 has 19 amino acids. The sequence is cut down to CDR3 DNA, 57 bases in frame from base 1. Remarks on this clonotype: What this receptor recognizes is not known. At one boundary the junction diverges from the germline segment, which might be a read error.

The roughly 38 donors, aged about 6 to 95 years, were systemically healthy Caucasian individuals from Russia. About 10 milliliters of peripheral blood were collected from each donor into EDTA-treated Vacutainer tubes. Ficoll-Paque density-gradient centrifugation was used to isolate PBMCs, with at least 7 million per sample. Trizol reagent was used to extract total RNA from the PBMCs, yielding at least 5.5 micrograms per sample. Naive CD45RAhigh/CD27high T cell percentages were measured by flow cytometry on a PBMC aliquot from every donor. The data also belong to a second study, concerning T cells of mothers and their children. From that second study: Nine systemically healthy Caucasian individuals served as donors, namely three mothers together with their six children. cDNA synthesis used all of the extracted RNA, with about 1.5 ug of RNA in each 15 ul reaction. Sample barcodes and 2-4 random nucleotides were added via the M1S primer in the second PCR. Over 8 million TCR beta CDR3 reads came from each mother, compared with some 3 million reads from each child. In both related and unrelated pairs, thymic selection shapes the output of TCR recombination in a similar way, with inherited differences having only a minor effect. Normalized repertoire overlap was always found to be slightly, but never significantly, higher in related mother-child pairs than in unrelated mother-child pairs. No persistent microchimeric T cell clones were detected, at a sensitivity of approximately 100 clones per million clonotypes. In the study, deep NGS was used to compare the TCR beta repertoires of mothers and children, and features distinguishing related mother-child pairs from unrelated individuals were sought. Mothers averaged approximately 41 +/- 4 years of age and children averaged about 10 +/- 4 years. Libraries were sequenced on Illumina HiSeq 2000 with 100+100 nt paired-end reads after adapter ligation with NEBNext reagents. To prevent cross-contamination, the mother and child libraries were prepared a month apart and were sequenced in separate runs. For each donor, somewhere between about 500,000 and 2,300,000 distinct TCR beta clonotypes were identified. Naive TCR beta clonotypes were estimated from low-frequency clonotypes matched to each donor's FACS-determined naive share, without sorting.

The chain couples TRBV5-1 to TRBJ2-6, with TRBD1 as a weak D call on 6 bases. What was sequenced was blood. The TCR sequence derives from a girl aged 2-9 years in good health. The CDR3 region reads CASGLDVGRGFSGANVLTF. In nucleotide form, the sequence is TGCGCCAGCGGCTTGGATGTCGGCAGGGGTTTCTCTGGGGCCAACGTCCTGACTTTC.